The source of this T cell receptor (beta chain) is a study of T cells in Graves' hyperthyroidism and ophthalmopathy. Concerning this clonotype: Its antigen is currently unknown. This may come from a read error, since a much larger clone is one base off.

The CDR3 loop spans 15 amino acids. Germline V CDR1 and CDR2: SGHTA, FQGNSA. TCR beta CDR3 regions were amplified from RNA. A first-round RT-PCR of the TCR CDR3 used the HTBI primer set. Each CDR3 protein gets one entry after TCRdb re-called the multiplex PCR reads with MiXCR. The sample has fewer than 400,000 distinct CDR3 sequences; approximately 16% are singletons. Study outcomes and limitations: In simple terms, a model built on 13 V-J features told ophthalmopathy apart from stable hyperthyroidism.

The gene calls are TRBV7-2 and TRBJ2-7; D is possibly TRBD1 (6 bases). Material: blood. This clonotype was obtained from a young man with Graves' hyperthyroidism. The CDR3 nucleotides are TGTGCCAACAGCCCTCAGGGGCTAGCAAGCTACGAGCAGTACTTC. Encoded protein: CANSPQGLASYEQYF.